These 17 T cell receptor beta chains originate from one sample sequenced in a study of technical replicates of blood from a handful of donors. Sequencing used immunoSEQ multiplex PCR; TCRdb keeps in-frame clones, though not all of them. Of about 17,000 clones in the sample, 82% were seen once. The sample comprised PBMCs. The receptors originated from a human donor in good health. Some clones in this sample may be carry-over from other donors' samples.

V and J are TRBV27 and TRBJ2-5; 9 positions match TRBD2. V shed 0 bases and J 4 bases; nucleotides not matched to a gene: 9. This CDR3 is built from 17 residues. Germline-derived CDR1 and CDR2 are MNHEY and SMNVEV (reference sequence). CDR3 sequence (DNA): TGTGCCAGCAGTTTATCGGCTAGCGGGATGAGGCCAGAGACCCAGTACTTC. Protein sequence: CASSLSASGMRPETQYF.

The rearrangement joins TRBV5-3 to TRBJ2-1, with TRBD2 as a possible D gene (6 bases). TRBV5-3 is known as an ORF, though its function is uncertain. The CDR3 runs 14 residues. Trimming stripped 4 bases from V and 2 bases from J, with 10 bases between. The chain's CDR3 is CARSLPGAYNEQFF. DNA of the CDR3: TGTGCCAGAAGCCTACCGGGAGCCTACAATGAGCAGTTCTTC.

CDR3 DNA sequence: TGCAGCGTTGTAGGGATAGCGGGAGTATGGGAGCAGTACTTC. Protein: CSVVGIAGVWEQYF. The V gene is TRBV29-1, the J gene TRBJ2-7; 9 bases fit TRBD2. The CDR3 runs 14 residues. Unmatched junction bases numbered 11, after V lost 4 bases and J lost 7 bases. From germline, CDR1 is SQVTM and CDR2 ANQGSEA.

The V gene is TRBV5-5, the J gene TRBJ2-3; tentatively, D is TRBD2 (6 bases). This CDR3 is 15 amino acids long. CDR1 is SGHKS, CDR2 YYEKEE, per germline (reference sequence). The germline V and J ends were trimmed by 0 bases and 0 bases, with 8 bases remaining between them. In DNA form, the CDR3 reads TGTGCCAGCAGCTTGGCGGGGACTAGCACAGATACGCAGTATTTT. As protein: CASSLAGTSTDTQYF.

V is TRBV19 and J is TRBJ2-6, with 8 bases aligning to TRBD1. V dropped 6 bases and J dropped 4; count of bases not matched to a gene: 8. Germline CDR1 and CDR2: LNHDA and SQIVND (reference sequence). The CDR3 runs 16 residues. The CDR3 DNA is TGTGCCAGTAGGGGGGACAGGAGGCCCGGGGCCAACGTCCTGACTTTC. This translates into CASRGDRRPGANVLTF.

The V gene is TRBV4-3, the J gene TRBJ1-4; D is possibly TRBD1 (5 bases). This CDR3 contains 16 residues. CDR1 LGHNA and CDR2 YSLEER come from the germline V gene. Trimming cost V 0 bases and J 8 bases, with 16 bases left between them. The chain's CDR3 is CASSQERWGVREKLFF. The CDR3 DNA follows: TGCGCCAGCAGCCAAGAAAGATGGGGGGTAAGAGAAAAACTGTTTTTT.

The V gene is TRBV27, the J gene TRBJ2-6; possibly TRBD1 for D (7 bases). CDR1 is MNHEY, CDR2 SMNVEV, per germline (reference sequence). There are 16 residues in the CDR3. Trimming shortened V by 4 bases and J by 2 bases, and 12 bases separated the two germline ends. DNA for the CDR3: TGTGCCAGCAGTTCGGAGGGGGCAGCTGGGGCCAACGTCCTGACTTTC. Amino acids: CASSSEGAAGANVLTF. The full variable domain, completed using reference TRBV27 and TRBJ2-6, is EAQVTQNPRYLITVTGKKLTVTCSQNMNHEYMSWYRQDPGLGLRQIYYSMNVEVTDKGDVPEGYKVSRKEKRNFPLILESPSPNQTSLYFCASSSEGAAGANVLTFGAGSRLTVL.

The gene calls are TRBV6-6 and TRBJ1-5; 8 bases fit TRBD1. The CDR3 covers 14 residues. J gave up 4 bases and V 6 bases, and 5 bases lay outside the gene matches. Germline V CDR1 and CDR2: MNHNY, SVGAGI (reference sequence). CDR3 in DNA: TGTGCCAGCAGGGGGACAGGAACAAATCAGCCCCAGCATTTT. As protein: CASRGTGTNQPQHF.

The chain combines TRBV27 with TRBJ2-5; 10 bases fit TRBD1. From germline, CDR1 is MNHEY and CDR2 SMNVEV (reference sequence). The ends lost 5 bases at V and 4 bases at J; junction bases unmatched: 10. The CDR3 is 16 amino acids. The CDR3 sequence: CASSLVGQGVRETQYF. CDR3 nucleotide sequence: TGTGCCAGCAGTCTGGTCGGACAGGGGGTACGAGAGACCCAGTACTTC.

This clone was observed once. This rearrangement joins TRBV5-4 to TRBJ2-1; D is perhaps TRBD2 (5 bases). This CDR3 spans 15 amino acids. The ends were cut back, 1 base at V and 4 bases at J, with 12 bases in the middle. CDR1 is SGHNT and CDR2 is YYREEE in the germline V gene (reference sequence). Here the CDR3 DNA reads TGTGCCAGCAGCTTGTGGCGTTCGGGGTACAATGAGCAGTTCTTC. Its translation is CASSLWRSGYNEQFF.

The chain combines TRBV7-2 with TRBJ2-1; 8 nucleotides match TRBD2. The V segment lost 1 base and the J segment 6 bases; nucleotides outside the gene matches: 8. Germline V gene data show CDR1 as SGHTA and CDR2 as FQGNSA. This CDR3 region has 16 residues. CDR3 bases: TGTGCCAGCAGCTTAGTACTAGCGGAGGGGGGCAATGAGCAGTTCTTC. Translating it yields CASSLVLAEGGNEQFF.

The chain joins TRBV5-1 to TRBJ1-4, with 7 bases lining up with TRBD1. There are 14 residues in the CDR3. Losses at the gene ends were 2 bases for V and 8 bases for J; bases not matched to a gene: 6. The germline V gene has CDR1 SGHRS and CDR2 YFSETQ. CDR3 nucleotide sequence: TGCGCCAGCAGCTTAGACAGGGTGGGAGAAAAACTGTTTTTT. Translating gives CASSLDRVGEKLFF.

This rearrangement joins TRBV28 to TRBJ2-7; TRBD2 might be the D (5 bases). The V end was cut by 7 bases, the J end by 11 bases, with 24 bases between. There are 14 residues in the CDR3. Germline assignment: CDR1 MDHEN and CDR2 SYDVKM. CDR3 region: CASNTVGDLFVEYF. CDR3 bases: TGTGCCAGCAACACCGTCGGGGATCTCTTTGTGGAGTACTTC.

The chain recombines TRBV18 with TRBJ1-2; 9 bases are a match to TRBD1. Germline CDR1 is KGHSH and CDR2 is LQKENI. The V segment lost 4 bases and the J segment 2 bases; nucleotides outside the gene matches: 5. CDR3 length: 15 amino acids. For the CDR3, the DNA is TGTGCCAGCTCACGGAGGACAGGGGAAAACTATGGCTACACCTTC. Translation gives CASSRRTGENYGYTF.

This clone occurred once. V is TRBV6-1 and J is TRBJ2-5, with D possibly being TRBD1 (6 bases). V was shortened by 4 bases and J by 5 bases, with 14 bases between the two germline ends. This CDR3 region has 14 residues. Germline-derived CDR1 and CDR2 are MNHNS and SASEGT. Here the CDR3 DNA reads TGTGCCAGCAGTGTCGGGACAACCCCGGAGACCCAGTACTTC. Its translation is CASSVGTTPETQYF.

V gene TRBV5-1 combines with J gene TRBJ1-1; the match to TRBD1 covers 7 bases. CDR1 is SGHRS, CDR2 YFSETQ, per germline. CDR3 length: 14 amino acids. V shed 2 bases and J 1 base; nucleotides not matched to a gene: 2. CDR3 coding DNA: TGCGCCAGCAGCTTAAGGGGGCAGAACACTGAAGCTTTCTTT. It translates to CASSLRGQNTEAFF. Full variable domain (rest looked up from reference TRBV5-1 and TRBJ1-1): KAGVTQTPRYLIKTRGQQVTLSCSPISGHRSVSWYQQTPGQGLQFLFEYFSETQRNKGNFPGRFSGRQFSNSRSEMNVSTLELGDSALYLCASSLRGQNTEAFFGQGTRLTVV.

The chain joins TRBV5-1 to TRBJ1-1; 7 bases agree with TRBD1. CDR1 is SGHRS and CDR2 is YFSETQ in the germline V gene. The CDR3 spans 14 residues. V shed 4 bases, J shed 2 bases, and the junction held 5 bases outside the gene matches. CDR3 coding DNA: TGCGCCAGCAGCCCACGACAGGGCAACACTGAAGCTTTCTTT. Amino acids: CASSPRQGNTEAFF.